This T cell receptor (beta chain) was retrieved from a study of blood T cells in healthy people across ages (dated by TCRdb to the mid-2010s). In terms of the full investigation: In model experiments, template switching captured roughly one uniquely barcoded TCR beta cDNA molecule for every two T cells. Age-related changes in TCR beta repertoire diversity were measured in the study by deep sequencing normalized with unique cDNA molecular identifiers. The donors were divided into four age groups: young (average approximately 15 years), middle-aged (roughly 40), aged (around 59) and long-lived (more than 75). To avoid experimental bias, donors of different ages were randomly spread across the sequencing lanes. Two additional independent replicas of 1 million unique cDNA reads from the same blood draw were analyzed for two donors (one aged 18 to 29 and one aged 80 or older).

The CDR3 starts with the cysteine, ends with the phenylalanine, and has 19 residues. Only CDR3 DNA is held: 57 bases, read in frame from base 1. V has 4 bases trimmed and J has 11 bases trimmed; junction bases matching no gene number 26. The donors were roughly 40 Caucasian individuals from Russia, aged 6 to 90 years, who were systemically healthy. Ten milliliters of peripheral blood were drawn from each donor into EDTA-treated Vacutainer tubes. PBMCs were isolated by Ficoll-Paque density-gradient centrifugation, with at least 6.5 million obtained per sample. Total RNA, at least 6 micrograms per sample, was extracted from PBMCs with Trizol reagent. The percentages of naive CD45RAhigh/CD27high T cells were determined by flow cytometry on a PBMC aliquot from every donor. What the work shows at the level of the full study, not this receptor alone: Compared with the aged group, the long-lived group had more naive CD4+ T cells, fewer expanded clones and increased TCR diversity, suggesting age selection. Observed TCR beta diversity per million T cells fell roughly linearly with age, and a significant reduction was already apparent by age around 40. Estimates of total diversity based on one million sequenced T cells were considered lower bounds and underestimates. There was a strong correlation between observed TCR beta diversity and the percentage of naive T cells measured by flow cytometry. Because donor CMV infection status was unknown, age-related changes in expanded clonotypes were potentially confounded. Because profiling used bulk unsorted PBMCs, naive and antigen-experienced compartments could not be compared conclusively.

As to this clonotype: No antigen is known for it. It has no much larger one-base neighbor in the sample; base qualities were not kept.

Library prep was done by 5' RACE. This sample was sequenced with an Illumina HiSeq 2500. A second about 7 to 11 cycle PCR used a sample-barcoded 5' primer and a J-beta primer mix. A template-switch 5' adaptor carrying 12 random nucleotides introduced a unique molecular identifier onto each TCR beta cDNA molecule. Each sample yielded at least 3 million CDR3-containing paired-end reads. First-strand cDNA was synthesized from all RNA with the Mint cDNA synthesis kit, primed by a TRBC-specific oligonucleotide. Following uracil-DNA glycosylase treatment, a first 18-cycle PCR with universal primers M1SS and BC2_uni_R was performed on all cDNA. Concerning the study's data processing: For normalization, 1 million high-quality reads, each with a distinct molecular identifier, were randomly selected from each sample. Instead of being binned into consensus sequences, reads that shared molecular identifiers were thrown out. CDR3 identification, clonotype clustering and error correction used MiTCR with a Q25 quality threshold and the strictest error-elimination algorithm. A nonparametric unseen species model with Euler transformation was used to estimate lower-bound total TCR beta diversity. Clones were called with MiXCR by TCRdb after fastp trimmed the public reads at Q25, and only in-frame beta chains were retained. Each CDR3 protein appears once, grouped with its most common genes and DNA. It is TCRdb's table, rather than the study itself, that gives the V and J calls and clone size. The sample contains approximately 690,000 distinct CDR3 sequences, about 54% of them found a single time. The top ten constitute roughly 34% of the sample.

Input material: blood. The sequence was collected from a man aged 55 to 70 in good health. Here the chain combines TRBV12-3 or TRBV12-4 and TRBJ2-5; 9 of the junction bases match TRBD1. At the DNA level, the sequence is TGTGCCAGCAGTTCCGGGACAGGGAGTCGGATGAGCTCCTACAATGAGCAGTACTTC. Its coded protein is CASSSGTGSRMSSYNEQYF.